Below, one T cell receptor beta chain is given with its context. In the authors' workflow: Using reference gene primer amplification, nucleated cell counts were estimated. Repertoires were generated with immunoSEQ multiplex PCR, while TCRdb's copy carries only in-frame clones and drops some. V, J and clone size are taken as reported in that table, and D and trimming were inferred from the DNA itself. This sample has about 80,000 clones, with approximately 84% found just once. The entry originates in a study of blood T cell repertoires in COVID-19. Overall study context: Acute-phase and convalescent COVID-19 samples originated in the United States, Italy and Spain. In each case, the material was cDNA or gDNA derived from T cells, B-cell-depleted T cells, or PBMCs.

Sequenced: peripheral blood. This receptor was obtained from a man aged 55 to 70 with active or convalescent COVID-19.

This chain's CDR3 is CASSLGIGAYEQYF. CDR3 sequence (DNA): TGTGCCAGCAGCTTAGGGATAGGAGCCTACGAGCAGTACTTC. The V call is TRBV13, the J call TRBJ2-7, with no clear D. Trimming shortened V by 0 bases and J by 2 bases, and 8 bases separated the two germline ends. CDR1 and CDR2 from the germline V gene are PRHDT and FYEKMQ (reference sequence). The CDR3 is 14 amino acids.